This T cell receptor (beta chain) was captured by sequencing in a study of early T cells in non-severe SARS-CoV-2 infection. Attachment of unique molecular identifiers was made to individual cDNA molecules. TCRdb re-called the 5' RACE reads with MiXCR, one entry per CDR3 protein. The table includes roughly 75,000 distinct CDR3 sequences, approximately 12% detected once. Between the trimmed V and J ends, which lost 5 bases and 6 bases, there was a span of 19 bases. The length of the CDR3 is 15 residues. The germline V gene has CDR1 SEHNR and CDR2 FQNEAQ (reference sequence). This clonotype was seen ten or more times. Its target is unknown. General observations from the study: Anti-spike CD8 responses were favored in VDJdb matching, and private and CD4 specificities were missed.

The J gene is TRBJ1-1, the V gene TRBV7-9; possibly TRBD1 for D (5 bases). Material for sequencing was whole blood. This clonotype originated in an adult who was a healthcare worker with PCR-confirmed SARS-CoV-2 infection or an uninfected control (not recorded which). The CDR3 nucleotides are TGTGCCAGCAGCGCTCACAATTCGGGGGGATCTGAAGCTTTCTTT. This codes for CASSAHNSGGSEAFF.